This entry concerns a single TCR beta chain. Germline V gene data show CDR1 as LNHDA and CDR2 as SQIVND (reference sequence). Between the trimmed V and J ends, which lost 1 base and 6 bases, there was a span of 13 bases. The CDR3 has 14 amino acids. This sample was included in a study of blood T cell repertoires in COVID-19. Whole-study context: Samples came from the United States, Italy and Spain, spanning acute and convalescent COVID-19. Sources were T cells, B-cell-depleted T cells, or PBMCs; the material itself was cDNA or gDNA.

Here immunoSEQ multiplex PCR was the method, and the copy in TCRdb shows in-frame clones only, minus some. The sample consists of 200,000 to 250,000 clones, approximately 90% of them appearing once. Sequenced material: PBMCs or T cells enriched from blood (not recorded which). This chain joins TRBV19 and TRBJ2-7; D is perhaps TRBD1 (6 bases). This TCR was sampled from a woman younger than 45 who had recovered from COVID-19. In DNA, the CDR3 is TGTGCCAGTAGTATAGGCCTCAGGGGTGGCGAGCAGTACTTC. Translation gives CASSIGLRGGEQYF.